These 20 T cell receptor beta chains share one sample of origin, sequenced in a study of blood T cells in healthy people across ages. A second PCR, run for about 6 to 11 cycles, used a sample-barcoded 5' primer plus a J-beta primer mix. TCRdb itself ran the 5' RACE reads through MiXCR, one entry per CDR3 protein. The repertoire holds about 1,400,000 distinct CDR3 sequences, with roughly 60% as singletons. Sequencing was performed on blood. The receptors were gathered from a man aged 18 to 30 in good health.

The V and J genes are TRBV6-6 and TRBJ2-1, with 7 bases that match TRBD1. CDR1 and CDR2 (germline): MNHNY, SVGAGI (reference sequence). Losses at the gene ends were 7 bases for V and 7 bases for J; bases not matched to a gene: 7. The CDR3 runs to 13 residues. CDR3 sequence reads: CASNLDRINEQFF. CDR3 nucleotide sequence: TGTGCCAGCAACTTGGACAGGATTAATGAGCAGTTCTTC.

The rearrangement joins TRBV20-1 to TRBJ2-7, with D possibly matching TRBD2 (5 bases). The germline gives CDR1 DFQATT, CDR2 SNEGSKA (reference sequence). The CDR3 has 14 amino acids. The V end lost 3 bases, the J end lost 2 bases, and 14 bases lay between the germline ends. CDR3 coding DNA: TGCAGTGCTAGCCCCCCCTCTAGCCCCTACGAGCAGTACTTC. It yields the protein CSASPPSSPYEQYF.

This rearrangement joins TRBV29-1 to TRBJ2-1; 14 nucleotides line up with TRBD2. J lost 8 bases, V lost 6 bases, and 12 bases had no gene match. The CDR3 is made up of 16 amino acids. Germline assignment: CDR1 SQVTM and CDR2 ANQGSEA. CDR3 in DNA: TGCAGCGTGAAAGGGACTAGCGGGGGTTTGGGGGATGAGCAGTTCTTC. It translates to CSVKGTSGGLGDEQFF.

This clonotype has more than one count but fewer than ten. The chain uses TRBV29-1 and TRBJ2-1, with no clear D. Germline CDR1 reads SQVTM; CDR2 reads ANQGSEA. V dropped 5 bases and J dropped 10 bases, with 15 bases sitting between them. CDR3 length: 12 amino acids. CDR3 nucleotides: TGCAGCGTTTATCCGACCGTTGGGGAGCAGTTCTTC. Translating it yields CSVYPTVGEQFF.

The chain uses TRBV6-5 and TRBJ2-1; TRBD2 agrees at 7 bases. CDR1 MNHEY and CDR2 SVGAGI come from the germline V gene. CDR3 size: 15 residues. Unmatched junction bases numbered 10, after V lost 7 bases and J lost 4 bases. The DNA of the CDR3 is TGTGCCAGCACCCTTCAGAGCGGGGAGTACAATGAGCAGTTCTTC. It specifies CASTLQSGEYNEQFF.

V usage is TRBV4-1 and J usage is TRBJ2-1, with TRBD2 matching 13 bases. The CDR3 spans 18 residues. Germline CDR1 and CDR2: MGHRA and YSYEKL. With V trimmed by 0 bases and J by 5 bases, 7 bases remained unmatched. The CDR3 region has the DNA TGCGCCAGCAGCCAAGAGACAGCCGGACTAGCGGGGGACAATGAGCAGTTCTTC. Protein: CASSQETAGLAGDNEQFF.

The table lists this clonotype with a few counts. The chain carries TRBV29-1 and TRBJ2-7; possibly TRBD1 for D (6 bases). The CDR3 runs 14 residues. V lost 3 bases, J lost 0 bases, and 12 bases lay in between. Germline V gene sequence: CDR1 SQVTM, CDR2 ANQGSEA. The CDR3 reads CSVEGDRSSYEQYF. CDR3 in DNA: TGCAGCGTTGAGGGAGACAGGAGCTCCTACGAGCAGTACTTC.

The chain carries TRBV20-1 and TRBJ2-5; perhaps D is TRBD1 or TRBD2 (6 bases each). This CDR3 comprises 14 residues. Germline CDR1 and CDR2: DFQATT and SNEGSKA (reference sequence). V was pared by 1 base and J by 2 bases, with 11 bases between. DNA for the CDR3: TGCAGTGCTAGAGGGGGGGCCGTACAAGAGACCCAGTACTTC. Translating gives CSARGGAVQETQYF.

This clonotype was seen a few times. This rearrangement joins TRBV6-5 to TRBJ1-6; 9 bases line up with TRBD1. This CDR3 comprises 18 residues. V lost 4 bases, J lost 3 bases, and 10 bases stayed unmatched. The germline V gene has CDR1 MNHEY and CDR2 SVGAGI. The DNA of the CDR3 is TGTGCCAGCAGTTCTCTAATTCCGGGACAGGGCTATAATTCACCCCTCCACTTT. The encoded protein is CASSSLIPGQGYNSPLHF.

The CDR3 DNA reads TGCAGTGCTAGGGACTCAATGGCCCCTTACAATGAGCAGTTCTTC. Translating it yields CSARDSMAPYNEQFF. The V call is TRBV20-1, the J call TRBJ2-1; the D gene is possibly TRBD2 (5 bases). V lost 3 bases and J 4 bases, leaving 16 bases between the germline ends. The germline CDR1 and CDR2 sequences are DFQATT and SNEGSKA (reference sequence). The CDR3 runs 15 residues.

CDR3 coding DNA: TGCGCCAGCAGCATTAATAGCGGGGCAAACAATGAGCAGTACTTC. It codes for CASSINSGANNEQYF. The chain has TRBV5-1 and TRBJ2-7; 8 bases are a match to TRBD2. The germline V gene encodes CDR1 SGHRS and CDR2 YFSETQ. V lost 4 bases to trimming and J lost 7 bases; unmatched junction nucleotides: 13. CDR3 length: 15 amino acids.

CDR3 sequence (DNA): TGTGCCAGCATCGGACCTTCTGCTAACTATGGCTACACCTTC. It translates to CASIGPSANYGYTF. V is TRBV25-1 and J is TRBJ1-2; D unresolved. The V and J ends lost 7 bases and 0 bases respectively, with 12 bases between them. Germline V gene sequence: CDR1 MGHDK, CDR2 SYGVNS. CDR3 length: 14 amino acids.

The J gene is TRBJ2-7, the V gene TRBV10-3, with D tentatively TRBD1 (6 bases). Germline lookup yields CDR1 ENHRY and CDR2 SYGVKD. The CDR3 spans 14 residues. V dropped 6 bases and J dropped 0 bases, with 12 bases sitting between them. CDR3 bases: TGTGCCATCAGCGGAGACAGGACCTCCTACGAGCAGTACTTC. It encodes CAISGDRTSYEQYF.

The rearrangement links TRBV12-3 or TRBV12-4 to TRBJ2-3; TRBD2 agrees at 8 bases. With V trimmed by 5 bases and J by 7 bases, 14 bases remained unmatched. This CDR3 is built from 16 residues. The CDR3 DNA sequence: TGTGCCAGCAGTCCCCCGGCGGTAGCGGGAAGTCATACGCAGTATTTT. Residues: CASSPPAVAGSHTQYF.

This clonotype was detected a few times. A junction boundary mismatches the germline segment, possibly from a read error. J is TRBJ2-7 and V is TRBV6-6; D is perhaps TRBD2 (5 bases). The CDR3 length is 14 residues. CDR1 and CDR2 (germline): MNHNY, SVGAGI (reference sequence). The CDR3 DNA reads TGTGCCAGCACCCGCGGACTGCTTCAGTCGGGCCAGTACTTT. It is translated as CASTRGLLQSGQYF.

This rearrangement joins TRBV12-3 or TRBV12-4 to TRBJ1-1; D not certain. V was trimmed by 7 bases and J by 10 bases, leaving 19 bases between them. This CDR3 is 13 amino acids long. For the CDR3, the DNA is TGTGCCAGCACCCTGTTATATAATGCGGGAGCTTTCTTT. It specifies CASTLLYNAGAFF.

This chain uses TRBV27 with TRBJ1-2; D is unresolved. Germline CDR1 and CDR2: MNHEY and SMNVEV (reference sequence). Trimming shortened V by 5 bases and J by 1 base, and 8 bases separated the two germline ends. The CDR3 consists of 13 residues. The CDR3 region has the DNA TGTGCCAGCAGTGTAGGGTTTAACTATGGCTACACCTTC. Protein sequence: CASSVGFNYGYTF.

CDR3: CASKRKLEETQYF. In nucleotides, the CDR3 is TGTGCCAGCAAAAGGAAATTAGAAGAGACCCAGTACTTC. The chain couples TRBV27 to TRBJ2-5; no clear D. The V and J ends lost 7 bases and 3 bases respectively, with 12 bases between them. Per germline, CDR1 MNHEY and CDR2 SMNVEV (reference sequence). The CDR3 has 13 amino acids.

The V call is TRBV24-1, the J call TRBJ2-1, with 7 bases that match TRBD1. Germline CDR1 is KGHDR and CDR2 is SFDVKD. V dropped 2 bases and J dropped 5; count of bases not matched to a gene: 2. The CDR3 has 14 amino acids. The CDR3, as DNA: TGTGCCACCAGTGATTGGGGGACAGACAATGAGCAGTTCTTC. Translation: CATSDWGTDNEQFF.

CDR3 DNA sequence: TGTGCCAGCAAAACAGGGGGAGAAGCTTTCTTT. It encodes CASKTGGEAFF. The V gene is TRBV10-3, the J gene TRBJ1-1, with 8 bases fitting TRBD1. The CDR3 is 11 residues long. Germline CDR1 ENHRY, CDR2 SYGVKD. The V segment lost 10 bases and the J segment 8 bases; nucleotides outside the gene matches: 6.